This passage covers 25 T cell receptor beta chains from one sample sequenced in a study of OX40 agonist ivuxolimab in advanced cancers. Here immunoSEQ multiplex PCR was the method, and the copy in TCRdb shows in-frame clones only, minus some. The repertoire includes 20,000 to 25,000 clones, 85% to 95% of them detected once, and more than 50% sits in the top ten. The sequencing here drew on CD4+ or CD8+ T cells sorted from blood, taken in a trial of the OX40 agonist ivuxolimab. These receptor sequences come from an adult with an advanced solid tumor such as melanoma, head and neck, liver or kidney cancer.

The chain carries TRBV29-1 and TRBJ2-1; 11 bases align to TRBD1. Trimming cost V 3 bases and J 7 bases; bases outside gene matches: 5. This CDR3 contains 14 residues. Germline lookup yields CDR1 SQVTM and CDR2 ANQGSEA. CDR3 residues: CSVDLGQGDNEQFF. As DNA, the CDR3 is TGCAGCGTTGACCTGGGACAGGGGGATAATGAGCAGTTCTTC.

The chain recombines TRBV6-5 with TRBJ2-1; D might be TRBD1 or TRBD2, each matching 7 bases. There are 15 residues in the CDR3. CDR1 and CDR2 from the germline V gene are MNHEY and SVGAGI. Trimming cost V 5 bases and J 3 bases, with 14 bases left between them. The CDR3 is CASSTQGGGYNEQFF. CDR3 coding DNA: TGTGCCAGCAGTACTCAGGGGGGGGGCTACAATGAGCAGTTCTTC.

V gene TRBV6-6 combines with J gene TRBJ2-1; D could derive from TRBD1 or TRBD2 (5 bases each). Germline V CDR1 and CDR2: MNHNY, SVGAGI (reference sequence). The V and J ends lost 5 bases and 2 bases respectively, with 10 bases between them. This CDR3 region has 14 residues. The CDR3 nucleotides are TGTGCCAGCAGTCCGGGGCCGGCCTACAATGAGCAGTTCTTC. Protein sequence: CASSPGPAYNEQFF.

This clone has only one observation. CDR3 sequence: CAIRGRGRGYTF. The CDR3 DNA is TGTGCCATCAGGGGGAGGGGTCGCGGCTACACCTTC. The rearrangement joins TRBV6-5 to TRBJ1-2, with TRBD1 matching 7 bases. The CDR3 sequence is 12 residues long. The trim removed 10 bases at V and 8 bases at J, leaving 10 bases unmatched. Germline V gives CDR1 MNHEY, CDR2 SVGAGI.

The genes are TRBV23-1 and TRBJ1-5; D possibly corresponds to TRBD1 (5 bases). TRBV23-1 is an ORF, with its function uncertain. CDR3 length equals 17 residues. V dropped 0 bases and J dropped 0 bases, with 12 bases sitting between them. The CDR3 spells CASSQSNRLYSNQPQHF. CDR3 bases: TGCGCCAGCAGTCAATCGAACAGGCTTTATAGCAATCAGCCCCAGCATTTT.

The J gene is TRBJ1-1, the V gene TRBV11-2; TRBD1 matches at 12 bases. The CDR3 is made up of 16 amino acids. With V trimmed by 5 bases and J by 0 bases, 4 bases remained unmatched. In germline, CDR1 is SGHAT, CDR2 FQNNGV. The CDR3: CASSVGQGAMNTEAFF. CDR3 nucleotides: TGTGCCAGCAGCGTGGGACAGGGGGCAATGAACACTGAAGCTTTCTTT.

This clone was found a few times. The CDR3 nucleotides read TGCGCCAGCAGTGACTGGACCGGCCACGAGCAGTACTTC. Translated, it gives CASSDWTGHEQYF. The chain joins TRBV10-1 to TRBJ2-7; D is unclear. Trimming removed 3 bases at V and 5 bases at J, with 11 bases between. Germline V gene sequence: CDR1 WNHNN, CDR2 SYGVQD (reference sequence). This CDR3 has 13 amino acids.

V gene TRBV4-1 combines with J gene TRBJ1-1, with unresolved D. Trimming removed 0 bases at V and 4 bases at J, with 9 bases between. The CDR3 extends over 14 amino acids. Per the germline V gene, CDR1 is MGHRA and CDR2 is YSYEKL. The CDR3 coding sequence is TGCGCCAGCAGCCAAGATCACAGCGGCACTGAAGCTTTCTTT. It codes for CASSQDHSGTEAFF.

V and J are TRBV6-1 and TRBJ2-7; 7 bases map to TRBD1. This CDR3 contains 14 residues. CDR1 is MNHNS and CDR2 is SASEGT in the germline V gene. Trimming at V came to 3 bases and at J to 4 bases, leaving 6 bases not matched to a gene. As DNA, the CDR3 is TGTGCCAGCAGTGAGGCCGGCAGGGGGTACGAGCAGTACTTC. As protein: CASSEAGRGYEQYF.

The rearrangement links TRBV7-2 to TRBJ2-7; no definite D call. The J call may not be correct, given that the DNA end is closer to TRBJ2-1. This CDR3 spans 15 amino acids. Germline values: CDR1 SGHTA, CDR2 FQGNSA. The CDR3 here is CASSLSFSSYNEQFF. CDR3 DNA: TGTGCCAGCAGCTTATCCTTTAGCTCCTACAATGAGCAGTTCTTC.

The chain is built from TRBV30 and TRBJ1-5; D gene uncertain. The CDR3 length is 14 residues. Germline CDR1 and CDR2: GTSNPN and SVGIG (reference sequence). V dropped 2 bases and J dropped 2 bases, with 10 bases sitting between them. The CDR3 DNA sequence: TGTGCCTGGAGTCCGGGCCGAGGCAATCAGCCCCAGCATTTT. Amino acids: CAWSPGRGNQPQHF.

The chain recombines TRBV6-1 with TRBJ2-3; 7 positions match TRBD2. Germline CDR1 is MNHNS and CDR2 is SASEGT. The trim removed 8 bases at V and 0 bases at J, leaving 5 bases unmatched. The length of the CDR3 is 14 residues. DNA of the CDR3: TGTGCCAGCGCAGGCGGGGGTAGCACAGATACGCAGTATTTT. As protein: CASAGGGSTDTQYF.

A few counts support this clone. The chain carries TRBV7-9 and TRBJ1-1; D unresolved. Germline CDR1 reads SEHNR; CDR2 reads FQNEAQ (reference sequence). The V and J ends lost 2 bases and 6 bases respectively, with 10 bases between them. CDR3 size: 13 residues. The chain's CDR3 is CASSLPPDAEAFF. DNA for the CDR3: TGTGCCAGCAGCTTACCCCCGGACGCTGAAGCTTTCTTT. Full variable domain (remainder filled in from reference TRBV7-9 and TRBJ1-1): DTGVSQNPRHKITKRGQNVTFRCDPISEHNRLYWYRQTLGQGPEFLTYFQNEAQLEKSRLLSDRFSAERPKGSFSTLEIQRTEQGDSAMYLCASSLPPDAEAFFGQGTRLTVV.

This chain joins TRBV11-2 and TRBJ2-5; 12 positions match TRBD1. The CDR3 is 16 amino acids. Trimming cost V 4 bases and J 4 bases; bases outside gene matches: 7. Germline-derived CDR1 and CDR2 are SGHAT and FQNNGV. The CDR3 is CASSYSGTGGIETQYF. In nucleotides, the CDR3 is TGTGCCAGCAGCTATAGCGGGACAGGGGGCATAGAGACCCAGTACTTC.

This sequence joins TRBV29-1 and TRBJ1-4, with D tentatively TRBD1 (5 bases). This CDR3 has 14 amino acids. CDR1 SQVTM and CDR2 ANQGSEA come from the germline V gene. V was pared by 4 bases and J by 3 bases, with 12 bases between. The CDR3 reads CSVGGWGSNEKLFF. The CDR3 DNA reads TGCAGCGTTGGGGGTTGGGGGTCTAATGAAAAACTGTTTTTT.

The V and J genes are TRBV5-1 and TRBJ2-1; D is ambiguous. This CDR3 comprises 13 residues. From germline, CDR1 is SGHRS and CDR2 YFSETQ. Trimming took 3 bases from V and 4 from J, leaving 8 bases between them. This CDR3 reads CASSWTGYNEQFF. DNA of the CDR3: TGCGCCAGCAGCTGGACCGGATACAATGAGCAGTTCTTC.

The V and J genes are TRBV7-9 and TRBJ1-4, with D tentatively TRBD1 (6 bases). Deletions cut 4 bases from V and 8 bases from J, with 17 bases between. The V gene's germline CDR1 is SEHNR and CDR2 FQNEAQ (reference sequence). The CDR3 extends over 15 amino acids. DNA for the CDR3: TGTGCCAGCAGCTCGGAGGGGGGATTGCGCGAAAAACTGTTTTTT. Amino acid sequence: CASSSEGGLREKLFF.

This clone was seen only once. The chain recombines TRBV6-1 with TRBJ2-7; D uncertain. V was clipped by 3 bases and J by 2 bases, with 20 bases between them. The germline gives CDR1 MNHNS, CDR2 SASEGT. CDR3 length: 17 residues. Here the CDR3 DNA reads TGTGCCAGCAGTGACAGCGCCTCTGACTGGGCCCCCTACGAGCAGTACTTC. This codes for CASSDSASDWAPYEQYF.

CDR3: CASSYRTGANYGYTF. CDR3 nucleotides: TGTGCCAGCAGTTACCGCACAGGGGCTAACTATGGCTACACCTTC. The J gene is TRBJ1-2, the V gene TRBV6-6, with 7 bases identical to TRBD1. This CDR3 region has 15 residues. Germline CDR1 is MNHNY and CDR2 is SVGAGI (reference sequence). V gave up 2 bases and J gave up 0 bases; unmatched junction bases: 3.

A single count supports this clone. CDR3 protein: CASSDPWSGGSTDTQYF. In DNA, the CDR3 is TGTGCCAGCAGTGACCCGTGGAGCGGGGGGAGCACAGATACGCAGTATTTT. The rearrangement links TRBV2 to TRBJ2-3; 9 positions match TRBD2. V lost 3 bases to trimming and J lost 0 bases; unmatched junction nucleotides: 7. The CDR3 consists of 17 residues. CDR1 is SNHLY and CDR2 is FYNNEI in the germline V gene.

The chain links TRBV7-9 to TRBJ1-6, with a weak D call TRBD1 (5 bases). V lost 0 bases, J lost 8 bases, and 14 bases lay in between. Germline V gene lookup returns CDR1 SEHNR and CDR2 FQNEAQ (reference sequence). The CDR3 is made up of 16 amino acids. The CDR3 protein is CASSLAGGELDSPLHF. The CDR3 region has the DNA TGTGCCAGCAGCTTAGCGGGGGGAGAGTTGGATTCACCCCTCCACTTT.

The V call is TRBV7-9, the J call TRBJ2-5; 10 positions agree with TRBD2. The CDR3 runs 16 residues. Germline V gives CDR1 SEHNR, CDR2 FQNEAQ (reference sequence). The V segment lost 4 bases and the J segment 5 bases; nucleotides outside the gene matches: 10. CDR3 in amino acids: CASSSTAGGLLETQYF. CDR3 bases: TGTGCCAGCAGCTCAACAGCGGGGGGGCTTTTGGAGACCCAGTACTTC. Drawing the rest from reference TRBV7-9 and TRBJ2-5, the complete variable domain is DTGVSQNPRHKITKRGQNVTFRCDPISEHNRLYWYRQTLGQGPEFLTYFQNEAQLEKSRLLSDRFSAERPKGSFSTLEIQRTEQGDSAMYLCASSSTAGGLLETQYFGPGTRLLVL.

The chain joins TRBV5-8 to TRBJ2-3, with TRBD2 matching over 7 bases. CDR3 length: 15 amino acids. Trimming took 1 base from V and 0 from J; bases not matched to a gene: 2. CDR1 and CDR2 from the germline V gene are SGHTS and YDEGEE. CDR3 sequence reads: CASSLTSASTDTQYF. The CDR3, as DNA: TGTGCCAGCAGCTTGACTAGCGCTAGCACAGATACGCAGTATTTT.

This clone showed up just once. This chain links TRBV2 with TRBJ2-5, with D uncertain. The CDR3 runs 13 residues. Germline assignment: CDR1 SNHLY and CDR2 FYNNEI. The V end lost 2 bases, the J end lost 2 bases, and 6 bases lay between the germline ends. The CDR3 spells CASSEPPQETQYF. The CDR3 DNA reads TGTGCCAGCAGTGAACCGCCTCAAGAGACCCAGTACTTC.

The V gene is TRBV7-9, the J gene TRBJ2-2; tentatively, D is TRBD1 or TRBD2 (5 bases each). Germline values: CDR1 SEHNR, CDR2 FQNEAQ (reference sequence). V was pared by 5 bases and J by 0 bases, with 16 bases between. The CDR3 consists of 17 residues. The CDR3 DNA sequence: TGTGCCAGCAGCCACCAAAGAGGGGTAACGAACACCGGGGAGCTGTTTTTT. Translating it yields CASSHQRGVTNTGELFF.